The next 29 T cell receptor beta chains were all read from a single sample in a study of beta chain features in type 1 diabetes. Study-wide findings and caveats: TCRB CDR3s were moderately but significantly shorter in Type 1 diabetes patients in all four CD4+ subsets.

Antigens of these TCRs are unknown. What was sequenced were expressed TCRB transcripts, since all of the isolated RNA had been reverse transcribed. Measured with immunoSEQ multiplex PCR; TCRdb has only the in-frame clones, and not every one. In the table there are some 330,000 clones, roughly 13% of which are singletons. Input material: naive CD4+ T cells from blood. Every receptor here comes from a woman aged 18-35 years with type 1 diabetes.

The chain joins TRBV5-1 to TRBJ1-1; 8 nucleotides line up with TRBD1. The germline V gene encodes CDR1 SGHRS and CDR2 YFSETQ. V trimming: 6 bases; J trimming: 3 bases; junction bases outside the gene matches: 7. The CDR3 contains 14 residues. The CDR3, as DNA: TGCGCCAGCACATCCAGGGGGCACGACACTGAAGCTTTCTTT. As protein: CASTSRGHDTEAFF.

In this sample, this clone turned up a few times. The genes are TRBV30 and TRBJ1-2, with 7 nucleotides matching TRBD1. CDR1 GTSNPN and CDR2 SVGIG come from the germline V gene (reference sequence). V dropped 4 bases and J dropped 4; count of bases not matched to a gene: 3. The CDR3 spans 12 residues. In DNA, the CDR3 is TGTGCCTGGACCCGGGACAGCTATGGCTACACCTTC. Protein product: CAWTRDSYGYTF.

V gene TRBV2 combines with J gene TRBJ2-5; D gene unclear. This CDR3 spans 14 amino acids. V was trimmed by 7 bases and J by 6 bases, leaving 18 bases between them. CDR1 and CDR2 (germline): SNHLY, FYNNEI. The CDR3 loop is CASIKSATGKTQYF. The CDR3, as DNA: TGTGCCAGCATCAAGTCTGCGACTGGAAAGACCCAGTACTTC.

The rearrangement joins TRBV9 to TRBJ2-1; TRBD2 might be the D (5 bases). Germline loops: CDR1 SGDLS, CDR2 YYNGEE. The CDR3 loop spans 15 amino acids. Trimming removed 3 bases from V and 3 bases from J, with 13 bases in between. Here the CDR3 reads CASSGGPPGYNEQFF. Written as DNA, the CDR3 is TGTGCCAGCAGCGGAGGGCCACCGGGCTACAATGAGCAGTTCTTC.

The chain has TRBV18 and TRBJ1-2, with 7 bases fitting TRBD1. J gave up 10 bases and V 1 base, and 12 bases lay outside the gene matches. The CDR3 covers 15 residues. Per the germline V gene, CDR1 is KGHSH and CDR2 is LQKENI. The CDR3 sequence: CASSPQGAVNRFYTF. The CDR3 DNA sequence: TGTGCCAGCTCACCACAGGGGGCAGTTAATCGCTTCTACACCTTC.

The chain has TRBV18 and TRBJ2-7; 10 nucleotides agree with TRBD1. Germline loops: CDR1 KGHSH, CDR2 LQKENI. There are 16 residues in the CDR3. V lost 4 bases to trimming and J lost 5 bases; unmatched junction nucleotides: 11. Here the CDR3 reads CASSLPAGTGAHEQYF. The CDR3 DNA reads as TGTGCCAGCTCACTCCCTGCTGGGACAGGGGCACACGAGCAGTACTTC.

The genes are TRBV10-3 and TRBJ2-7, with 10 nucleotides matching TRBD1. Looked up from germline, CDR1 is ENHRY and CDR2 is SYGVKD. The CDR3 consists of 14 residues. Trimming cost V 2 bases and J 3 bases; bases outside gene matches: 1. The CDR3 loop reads CAISEGTGVYEQYF. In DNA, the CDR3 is TGTGCCATCAGTGAGGGGACAGGGGTCTACGAGCAGTACTTC.

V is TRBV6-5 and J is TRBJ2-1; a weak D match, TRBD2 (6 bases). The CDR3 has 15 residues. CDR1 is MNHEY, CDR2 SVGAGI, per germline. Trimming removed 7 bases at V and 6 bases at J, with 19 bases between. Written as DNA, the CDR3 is TGTGCCAGCACTCTAGGACTACCCACGGCCAATGAGCAGTTCTTC. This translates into CASTLGLPTANEQFF.

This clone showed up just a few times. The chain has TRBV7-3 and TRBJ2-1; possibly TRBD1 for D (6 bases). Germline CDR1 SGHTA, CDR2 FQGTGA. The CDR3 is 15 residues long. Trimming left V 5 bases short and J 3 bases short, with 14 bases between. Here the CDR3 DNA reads TGTGCCAGCAGCCCCGGGACAACGGACTACAATGAGCAGTTCTTC. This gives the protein CASSPGTTDYNEQFF.

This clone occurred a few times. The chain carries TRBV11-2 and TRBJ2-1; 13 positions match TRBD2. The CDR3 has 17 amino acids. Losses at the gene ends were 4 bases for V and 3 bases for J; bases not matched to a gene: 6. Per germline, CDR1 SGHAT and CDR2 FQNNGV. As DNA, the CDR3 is TGTGCCAGCAGCTCCTCGACTAGCGGGGGGATCTACAATGAGCAGTTCTTC. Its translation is CASSSSTSGGIYNEQFF.

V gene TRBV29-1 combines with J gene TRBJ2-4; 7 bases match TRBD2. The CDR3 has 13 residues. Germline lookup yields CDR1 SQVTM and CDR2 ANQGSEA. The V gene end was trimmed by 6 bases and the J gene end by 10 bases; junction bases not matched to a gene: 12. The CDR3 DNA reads TGCAGCGTGAGGGGACTAACTACTCTGATTCAGTACTTC. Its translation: CSVRGLTTLIQYF.

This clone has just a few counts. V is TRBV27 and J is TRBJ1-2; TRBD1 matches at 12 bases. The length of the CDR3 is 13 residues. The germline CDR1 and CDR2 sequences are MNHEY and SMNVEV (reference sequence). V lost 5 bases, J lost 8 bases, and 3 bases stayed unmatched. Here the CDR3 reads CASSPGTGGGYTF. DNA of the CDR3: TGTGCCAGCAGTCCTGGGACAGGGGGCGGCTACACCTTC.

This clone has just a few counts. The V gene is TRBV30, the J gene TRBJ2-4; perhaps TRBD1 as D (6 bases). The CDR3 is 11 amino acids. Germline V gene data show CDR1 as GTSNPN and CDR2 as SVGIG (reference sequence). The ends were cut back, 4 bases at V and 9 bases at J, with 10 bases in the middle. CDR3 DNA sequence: TGTGCCTGGAAACAGGGCGGCATTCAGTACTTC. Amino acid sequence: CAWKQGGIQYF.

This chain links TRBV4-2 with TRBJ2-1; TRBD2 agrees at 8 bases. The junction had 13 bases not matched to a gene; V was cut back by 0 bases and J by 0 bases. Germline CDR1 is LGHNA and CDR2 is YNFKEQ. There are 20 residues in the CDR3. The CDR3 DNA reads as TGTGCCAGCAGCCAAGAGGGCCAGCGGGGGACCCCGAGCTCCTACAATGAGCAGTTCTTC. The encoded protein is CASSQEGQRGTPSSYNEQFF.

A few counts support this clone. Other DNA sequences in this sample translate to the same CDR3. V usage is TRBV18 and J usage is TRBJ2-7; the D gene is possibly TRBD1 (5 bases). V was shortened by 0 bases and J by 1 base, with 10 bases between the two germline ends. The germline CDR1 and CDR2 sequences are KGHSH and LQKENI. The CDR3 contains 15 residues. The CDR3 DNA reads TGTGCCAGCTCACCACCGGGGCGAGGATCCTACGAGCAGTACTTC. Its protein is CASSPPGRGSYEQYF.

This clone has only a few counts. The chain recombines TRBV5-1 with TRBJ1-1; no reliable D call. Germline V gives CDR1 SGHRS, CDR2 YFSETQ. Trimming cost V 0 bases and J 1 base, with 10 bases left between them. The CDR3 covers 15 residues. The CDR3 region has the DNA TGCGCCAGCAGCTTGGGAGTTGTCACGAACACTGAAGCTTTCTTT. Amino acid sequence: CASSLGVVTNTEAFF.

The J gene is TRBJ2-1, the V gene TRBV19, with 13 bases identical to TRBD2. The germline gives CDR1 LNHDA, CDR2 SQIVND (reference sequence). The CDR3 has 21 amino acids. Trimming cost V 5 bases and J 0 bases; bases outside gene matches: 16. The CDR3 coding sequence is TGTGCCAGTAGTGCGAGGACTAGCGGGAGAGTGGGGAAAAGCTCCTACAATGAGCAGTTCTTC. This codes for CASSARTSGRVGKSSYNEQFF.

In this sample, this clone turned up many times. In DNA, the CDR3 is TGTGCCACCGGGACAGGGCTTGCCATTCAGTACTTC. Residues: CATGTGLAIQYF. The rearrangement uses TRBV15 and TRBJ2-4; TRBD1 aligns across 9 bases. This CDR3 spans 12 amino acids. Germline CDR1 and CDR2: LNHNV and YYDKDF (reference sequence). Trimming removed 8 bases from V and 9 bases from J; junction bases left unmatched: 5.

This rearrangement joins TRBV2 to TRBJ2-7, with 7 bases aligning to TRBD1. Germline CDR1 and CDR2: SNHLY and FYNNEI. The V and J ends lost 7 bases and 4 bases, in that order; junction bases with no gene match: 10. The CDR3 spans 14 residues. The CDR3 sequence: CASKKDRNFYEQYF. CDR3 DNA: TGTGCCAGCAAGAAGGACAGGAATTTTTACGAGCAGTACTTC. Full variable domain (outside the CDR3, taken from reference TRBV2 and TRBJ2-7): EPEVTQTPSHQVTQMGQEVILRCVPISNHLYFYWYRQILGQKVEFLVSFYNNEISEKSEIFDDQFSVERPDGSNFTLKIRSTKLEDSAMYFCASKKDRNFYEQYFGPGTRLTVT.

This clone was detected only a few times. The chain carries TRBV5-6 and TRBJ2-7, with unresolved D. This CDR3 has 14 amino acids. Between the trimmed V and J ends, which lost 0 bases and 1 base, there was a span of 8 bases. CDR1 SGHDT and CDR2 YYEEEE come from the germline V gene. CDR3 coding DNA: TGTGCCAGCAGCTTGGAACGACATTCCTACGAGCAGTACTTC. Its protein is CASSLERHSYEQYF.

CDR3 residues: CASSLGTGAGNTIYF. The CDR3 region has the DNA TGTGCCAGCAGCTTGGGGACAGGGGCCGGAAACACCATATATTTT. This chain links TRBV5-8 with TRBJ1-3; 9 bases match TRBD1. CDR1 and CDR2 from the germline V gene are SGHTS and YDEGEE. Trimming cost V 0 bases and J 4 bases; bases outside gene matches: 2. The CDR3 has 15 residues.

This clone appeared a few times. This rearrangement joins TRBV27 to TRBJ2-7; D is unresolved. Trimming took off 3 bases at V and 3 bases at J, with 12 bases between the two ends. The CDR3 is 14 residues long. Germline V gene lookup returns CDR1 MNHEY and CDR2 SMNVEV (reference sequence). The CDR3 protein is CASSFGYPLYEQYF. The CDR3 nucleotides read TGTGCCAGCAGTTTCGGGTACCCCCTCTACGAGCAGTACTTC.

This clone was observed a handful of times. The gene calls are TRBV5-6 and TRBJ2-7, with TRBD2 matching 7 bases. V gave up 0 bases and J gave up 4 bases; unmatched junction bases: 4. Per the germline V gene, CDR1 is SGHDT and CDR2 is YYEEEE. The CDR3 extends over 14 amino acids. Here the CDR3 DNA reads TGTGCCAGCAGCTTGGGGAGCGGGGTATACGAGCAGTACTTC. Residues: CASSLGSGVYEQYF.

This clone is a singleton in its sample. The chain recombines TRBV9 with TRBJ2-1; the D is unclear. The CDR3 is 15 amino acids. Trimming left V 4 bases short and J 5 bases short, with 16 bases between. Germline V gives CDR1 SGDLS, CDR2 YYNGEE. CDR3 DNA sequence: TGTGCCAGCAGCCTAGACCCGGCTAGAAACAATGAGCAGTTCTTC. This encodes CASSLDPARNNEQFF.

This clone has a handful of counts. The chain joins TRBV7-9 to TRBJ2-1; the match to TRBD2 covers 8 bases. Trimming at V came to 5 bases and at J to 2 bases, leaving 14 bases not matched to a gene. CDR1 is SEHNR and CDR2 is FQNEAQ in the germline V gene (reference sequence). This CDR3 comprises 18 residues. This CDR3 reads CASSPTGGRGSTYNEQFF. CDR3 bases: TGTGCCAGCAGCCCGACGGGGGGGCGGGGTTCGACCTACAATGAGCAGTTCTTC.

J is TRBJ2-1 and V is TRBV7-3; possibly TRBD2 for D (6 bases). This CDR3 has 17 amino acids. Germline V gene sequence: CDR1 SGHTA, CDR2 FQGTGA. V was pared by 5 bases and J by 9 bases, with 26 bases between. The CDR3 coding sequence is TGTGCCAGCAGCCCCATCCCCGGCGGAGGGGCGGCCGGTGAGCAGTTCTTC. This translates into CASSPIPGGGAAGEQFF.

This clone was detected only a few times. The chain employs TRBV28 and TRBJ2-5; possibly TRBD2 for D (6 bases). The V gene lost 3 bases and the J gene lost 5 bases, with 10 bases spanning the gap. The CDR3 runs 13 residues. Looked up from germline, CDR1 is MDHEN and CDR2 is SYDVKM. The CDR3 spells CASSFSAGETQYF. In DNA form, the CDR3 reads TGTGCCAGCAGTTTCTCTGCGGGGGAGACCCAGTACTTC.

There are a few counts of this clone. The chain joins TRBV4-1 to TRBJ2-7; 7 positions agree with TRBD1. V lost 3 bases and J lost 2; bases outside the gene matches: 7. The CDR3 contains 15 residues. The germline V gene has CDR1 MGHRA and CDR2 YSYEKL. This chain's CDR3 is CASSHPPGQTYEQYF. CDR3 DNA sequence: TGCGCCAGCAGCCATCCCCCGGGACAGACCTACGAGCAGTACTTC.

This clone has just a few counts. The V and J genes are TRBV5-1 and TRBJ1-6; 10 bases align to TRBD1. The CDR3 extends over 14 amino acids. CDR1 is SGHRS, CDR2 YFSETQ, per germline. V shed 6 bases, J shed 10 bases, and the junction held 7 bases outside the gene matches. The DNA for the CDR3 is TGCGCCAGCAAACCGGGACAGGGGACCTCACCCCTCCACTTT. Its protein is CASKPGQGTSPLHF.